What follows describes a single TCR beta chain. Antigen: not known. Reasons for excluding patients were uncontrolled infection, other autoimmune disease, pregnancy or lactation. Diagnoses used clinical symptoms, serum thyroxine and TRAb, thyroid ultrasound and orbital computed tomography. Amplified regions were TCR beta CDR3 sequences from RNA transcripts. In the first-round RT-PCR of the TCR CDR3, the HTBI primer set was used. Each CDR3 protein gets one entry after TCRdb re-called the multiplex PCR reads with MiXCR. The sample includes approximately 420,000 distinct CDR3 sequences, more than 12% seen only once; the top ten take 32%. The sample originates from a study of T cells in Graves' hyperthyroidism and ophthalmopathy. Study conclusions and caveats: Ophthalmopathy onset followed model prediction by a median about 6.9 months.

The length of the CDR3 is 15 residues. The germline CDR1 and CDR2 sequences are SGHRS and YFSETQ. V was clipped by 0 bases and J by 6 bases, with 10 bases between them. This clonotype originated in a woman aged 25-40 years with Graves' hyperthyroidism. The sample consisted of blood. The V call is TRBV5-1, the J call TRBJ1-6; D gene ambiguous. The chain's CDR3 is CASSLAGKINSPLHF. DNA for the CDR3: TGCGCCAGCAGCTTGGCCGGCAAGATTAATTCACCCCTCCACTTT.